This TCR beta chain appears in the sequencing data of a study of T cell clones after liver transplantation. This clone was detected once. Data came from immunoSEQ multiplex PCR; TCRdb stores just in-frame clones and leaves some out. The sample has about 21,000 clones, approximately 95% seen once. V gave up 3 bases and J gave up 6 bases; unmatched junction bases: 3. CDR1 and CDR2 from the germline V gene are MDHEN and SYDVKM. The CDR3 consists of 13 residues. The chain recombines TRBV28 with TRBJ2-3; 7 bases match TRBD1. The sequence was obtained from a human patient who received a liver transplant. A subset of T cells may come from the graft donor. The sequences come from CD8+ T cells from blood, collected less than 27 months after liver transplant. The CDR3 region is CASSFRGLDTQYF. The CDR3 coding sequence is TGTGCCAGCAGTTTCAGGGGGTTGGATACGCAGTATTTT.